This T cell receptor beta chain was captured by sequencing in a study of Ad26.COV2.S vaccination and SARS-CoV-2 variants. Trimming shortened V by 6 bases and J by 6 bases, and 14 bases separated the two germline ends. The CDR3 contains 14 residues. The germline V gene has CDR1 MGHRA and CDR2 YSYEKL. Broader study findings: Analyses that measured TCR breadth and depth may have underestimated total T cell responses. Whether participants received vaccine or placebo, their non-spike TCR breadth was similar. Recipients given vaccine exceeded placebo recipients in spike-specific TCR breadth. Spike-specific CD8+ and CD4+ T cell responses reportedly showed substantial breadth after vaccination.

With regard to this clone: The target antigen is unknown.

Clones were read by immunoSEQ multiplex PCR, and TCRdb kept only the in-frame ones, dropping some. The repertoire includes more than 40,000 clones, approximately 83% of them detected once, and around 47% sits in the top ten. The chain is built from TRBV4-1 and TRBJ1-4; D is perhaps TRBD1 (6 bases). This TCR was sampled from a human donor who had recovered from COVID-19. Here the sequenced sample was peripheral blood, taken after recovery from COVID-19. The CDR3 loop is CASSPQGKDEKLFF. The CDR3 DNA reads TGCGCCAGCAGTCCACAGGGAAAGGATGAAAAACTGTTTTTT.